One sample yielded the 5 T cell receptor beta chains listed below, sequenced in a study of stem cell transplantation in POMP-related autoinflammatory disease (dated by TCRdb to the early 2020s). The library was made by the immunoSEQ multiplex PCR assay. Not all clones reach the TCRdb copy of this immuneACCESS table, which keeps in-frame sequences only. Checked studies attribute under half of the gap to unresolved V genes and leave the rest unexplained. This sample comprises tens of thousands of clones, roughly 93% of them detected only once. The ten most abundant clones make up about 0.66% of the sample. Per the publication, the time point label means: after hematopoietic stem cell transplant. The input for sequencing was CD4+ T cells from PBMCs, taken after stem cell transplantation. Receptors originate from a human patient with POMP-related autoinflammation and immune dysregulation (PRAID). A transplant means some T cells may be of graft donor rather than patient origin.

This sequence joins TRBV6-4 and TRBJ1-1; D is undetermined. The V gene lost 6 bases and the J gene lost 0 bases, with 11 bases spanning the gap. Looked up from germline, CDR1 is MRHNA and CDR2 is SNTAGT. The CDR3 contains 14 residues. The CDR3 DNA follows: TGTGCCAGCAGACTTAGCAGGTTGAACACTGAAGCTTTCTTT. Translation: CASRLSRLNTEAFF.

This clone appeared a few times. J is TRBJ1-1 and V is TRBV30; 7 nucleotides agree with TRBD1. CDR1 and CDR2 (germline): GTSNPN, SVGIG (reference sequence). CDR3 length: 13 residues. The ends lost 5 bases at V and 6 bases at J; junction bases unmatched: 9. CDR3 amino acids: CAWGPGQRSEAFF. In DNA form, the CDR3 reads TGTGCCTGGGGGCCGGGACAGAGGTCTGAAGCTTTCTTT.

CDR3 sequence reads: CASKLGGFYGYTF. In DNA, the CDR3 is TGTGCCAGCAAATTAGGGGGCTTCTATGGCTACACCTTC. The chain links TRBV28 to TRBJ1-2; 7 nucleotides match TRBD1. In germline, CDR1 is MDHEN, CDR2 SYDVKM. This CDR3 region has 13 residues. With 7 bases clipped from V and 4 bases from J, the junction kept 6 bases outside the gene matches.

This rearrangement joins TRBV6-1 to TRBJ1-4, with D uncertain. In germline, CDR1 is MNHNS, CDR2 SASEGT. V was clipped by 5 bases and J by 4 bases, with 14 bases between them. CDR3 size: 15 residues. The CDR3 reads CASSLAGMSNEKLFF. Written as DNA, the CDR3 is TGTGCCAGCAGTTTAGCTGGGATGAGTAATGAAAAACTGTTTTTT.

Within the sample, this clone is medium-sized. The chain's CDR3 is CASSPYTSGTDTQYF. CDR3 DNA sequence: TGTGCCAGCAGCCCGTACACTAGCGGCACAGATACGCAGTATTTT. The gene calls are TRBV7-2 and TRBJ2-3; the match to TRBD2 covers 7 bases. With 5 bases clipped from V and 1 base from J, the junction kept 6 bases outside the gene matches. From germline, CDR1 is SGHTA and CDR2 FQGNSA. The CDR3 is 15 residues long. Complete variable domain (other parts from reference TRBV7-2 and TRBJ2-3): GAGVSQSPSNKVTEKGKDVELRCDPISGHTALYWYRQSLGQGLEFLIYFQGNSAPDKSGLPSDRFSAERTGGSVSTLTIQRTQQEDSAVYLCASSPYTSGTDTQYFGPGTRLTVL.